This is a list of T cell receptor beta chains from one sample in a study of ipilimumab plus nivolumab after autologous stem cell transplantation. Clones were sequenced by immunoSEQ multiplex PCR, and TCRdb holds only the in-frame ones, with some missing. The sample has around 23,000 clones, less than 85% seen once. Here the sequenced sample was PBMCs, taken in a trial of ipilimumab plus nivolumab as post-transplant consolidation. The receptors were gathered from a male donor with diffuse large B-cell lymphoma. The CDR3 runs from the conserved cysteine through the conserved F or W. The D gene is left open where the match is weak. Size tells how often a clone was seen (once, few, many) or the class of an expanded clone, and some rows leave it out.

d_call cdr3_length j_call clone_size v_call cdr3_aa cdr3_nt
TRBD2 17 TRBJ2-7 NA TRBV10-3 CAISEPMGGDPPDEQYF TGTGCCATCAGTGAGCCGATGGGGGGGGACCCTCCCGACGAGCAGTACTTC
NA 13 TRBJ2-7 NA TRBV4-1 CASSQDGAYEQYF TGCGCCAGCAGCCAAGATGGCGCCTACGAGCAGTACTTC
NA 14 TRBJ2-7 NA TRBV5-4 CASSTHQDRYEQYF TGTGCCAGCAGCACGCACCAGGACCGATACGAGCAGTACTTC
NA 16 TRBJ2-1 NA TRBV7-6 CASSPLDSSSYNEQFF TGTGCCAGCAGCCCACTCGACAGTAGCTCCTACAATGAGCAGTTCTTC
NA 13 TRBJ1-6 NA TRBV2 CASSDRGGSPLHF TGTGCCAGCAGTGACAGGGGAGGTTCACCCCTCCACTTT
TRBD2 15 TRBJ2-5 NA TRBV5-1 CASSSSSGGQETQYF TGCGCCAGCAGCTCTTCCAGCGGGGGACAAGAGACCCAGTACTTC
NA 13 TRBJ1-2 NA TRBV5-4 CASSLDRVSGYTF TGTGCCAGCAGCTTGGATCGGGTTTCTGGCTACACCTTC
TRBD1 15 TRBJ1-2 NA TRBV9 CASSAGTGGVYGYTF TGTGCCAGCAGCGCGGGGACAGGGGGCGTGTATGGCTACACCTTC
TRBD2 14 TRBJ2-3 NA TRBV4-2 CASSRTSGTDTQYF TGTGCCAGCAGCCGGACTAGCGGCACAGATACGCAGTATTTT
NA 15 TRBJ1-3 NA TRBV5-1 CASSLGLSDGNTIYF TGCGCCAGCAGCTTGGGACTGAGTGATGGAAACACCATATATTTT
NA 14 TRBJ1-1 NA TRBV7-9 CAGGGVGGHTEAFF TGTGCCGGCGGTGGAGTGGGGGGGCACACTGAAGCTTTCTTT
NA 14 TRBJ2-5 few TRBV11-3 CASSLGGSQETQYF TGTGCCAGCAGCTTAGGGGGCAGTCAAGAGACCCAGTACTTC
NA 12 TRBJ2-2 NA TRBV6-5 CAISRDTGELFF TGTGCCATTTCGAGGGACACCGGGGAGCTGTTTTTT
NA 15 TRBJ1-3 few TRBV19 CASSIGDTAGNTIYF TGTGCCAGTAGTATAGGGGACACAGCTGGAAACACCATATATTTT
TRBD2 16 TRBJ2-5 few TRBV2 CASSEGLAGLQETQYF TGTGCCAGCAGTGAGGGACTAGCGGGCCTCCAAGAGACCCAGTACTTC
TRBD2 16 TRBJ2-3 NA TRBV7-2 CASSSQRGLGTDTQYF TGTGCCAGCAGCTCACAGCGGGGGTTGGGAACAGATACGCAGTATTTT
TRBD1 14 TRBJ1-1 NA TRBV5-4 CASSLIQGDTEAFF TGTGCCAGCAGCTTGATTCAGGGGGATACTGAAGCTTTCTTT
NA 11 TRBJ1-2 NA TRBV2 CAGSGDYGYTF TGTGCCGGTTCAGGGGACTATGGCTACACCTTC
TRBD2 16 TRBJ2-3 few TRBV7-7 CASSPFLAGATDTQYF TGTGCTAGCAGTCCCTTTCTAGCGGGGGCCACAGATACGCAGTATTTT
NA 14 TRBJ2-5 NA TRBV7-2 CASSLGAVQETQYF TGTGCCAGCAGCTTAGGTGCGGTCCAAGAGACCCAGTACTTC